Listed here is a single T cell receptor beta chain. Its antigen is not identified. The data stem from a study of cytomegalovirus exposure and HLA in healthy donors. General observations from the study: A missense variant in DCLRE1C was later tied to TCR beta V- and J-gene trimming.

The germline V gene encodes CDR1 SGHTS and CDR2 YDEGEE. The CDR3 sequence is 13 residues long. The V segment lost 3 bases and the J segment 4 bases; nucleotides outside the gene matches: 2. PCR primers comprised 60 Vbeta and 13 Jbeta primers. Clones were sequenced by immunoSEQ multiplex PCR, and TCRdb holds only the in-frame ones, with some missing. The sample records 100,000 or so clones, roughly 84% being singletons. What was sequenced was PBMCs. The sequence was collected from a woman aged 18-29 years in good health and CMV-seronegative. This rearrangement joins TRBV5-8 to TRBJ2-5, with 8 bases matching TRBD1. The CDR3 reads CASSYDRGETQYF. CDR3 nucleotide sequence: TGTGCCAGCAGCTATGACAGGGGAGAGACCCAGTACTTC.